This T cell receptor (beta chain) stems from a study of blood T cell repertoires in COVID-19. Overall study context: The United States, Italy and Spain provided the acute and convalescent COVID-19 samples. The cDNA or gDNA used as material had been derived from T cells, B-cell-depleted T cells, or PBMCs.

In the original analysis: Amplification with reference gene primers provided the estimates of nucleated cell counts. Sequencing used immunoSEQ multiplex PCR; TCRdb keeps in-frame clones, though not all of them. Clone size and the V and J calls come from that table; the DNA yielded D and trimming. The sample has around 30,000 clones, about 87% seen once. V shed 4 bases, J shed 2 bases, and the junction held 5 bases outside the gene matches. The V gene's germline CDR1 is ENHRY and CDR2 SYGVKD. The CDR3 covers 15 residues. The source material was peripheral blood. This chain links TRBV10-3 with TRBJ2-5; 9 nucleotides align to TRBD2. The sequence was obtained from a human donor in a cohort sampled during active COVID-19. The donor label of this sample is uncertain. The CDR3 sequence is CAISGPAGGQETQYF. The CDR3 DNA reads TGTGCCATCAGTGGGCCCGCGGGGGGGCAAGAGACCCAGTACTTC.